This T cell receptor beta chain was identified in a study of Ad26.COV2.S vaccination and SARS-CoV-2 variants. The treatment denotes: around 19 received Ad26.COV2.S at low or high dose, single or two shots; roughly five received placebo; per-sample allocation not given. The investigators took samples on day 63 after the first vaccine or placebo injection. An Ad26 vector expressing Wuhan-strain SARS-CoV-2 spike served as the vaccine. Libraries were prepared by immunoSEQ multiplex PCR; TCRdb keeps only in-frame clonotypes and omits some of them. The sample comprises some 340,000 clones, about 86% of which are singletons, and around 2% rests with the top ten. To note about this clone: What it binds is unknown.

Findings and limits, study-wide: Substantial breadth was reportedly displayed by spike-specific CD8+ and CD4+ T cell responses after vaccination.

The specimen comprised peripheral blood, sampled in a trial of Ad26.COV2.S vaccine versus placebo. The sequence was collected from a person between 18 and 65 years old who received the Ad26.COV2.S COVID-19 vaccine or a placebo.

The CDR3 bases are TGTGCCATCAGTTCCAACAGGGGAACTTATAGCAATCAGCCCCAGCATTTT. It specifies CAISSNRGTYSNQPQHF. V and J are TRBV10-3 and TRBJ1-5; 7 nucleotides match TRBD1. J gave up 0 bases and V 5 bases, and 10 bases lay outside the gene matches. Germline V gives CDR1 ENHRY, CDR2 SYGVKD. The CDR3 is made up of 17 amino acids.